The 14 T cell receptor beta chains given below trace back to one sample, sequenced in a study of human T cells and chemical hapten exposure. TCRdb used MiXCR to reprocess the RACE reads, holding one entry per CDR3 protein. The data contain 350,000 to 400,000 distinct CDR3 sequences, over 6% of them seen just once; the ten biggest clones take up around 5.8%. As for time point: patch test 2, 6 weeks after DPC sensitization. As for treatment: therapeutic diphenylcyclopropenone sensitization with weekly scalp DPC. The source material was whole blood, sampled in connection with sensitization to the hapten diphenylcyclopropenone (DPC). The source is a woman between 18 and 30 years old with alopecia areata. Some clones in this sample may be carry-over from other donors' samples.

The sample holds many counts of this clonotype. CDR3 amino acids: CASSHIAVAGTQYF. CDR3 in DNA: TGTGCCAGCAGCCACATCGCTGTCGCCGGTACGCAGTATTTT. The gene calls are TRBV7-9 and TRBJ2-3; no firm D call. The CDR3 covers 14 residues. V lost 5 bases to trimming and J lost 8 bases, with 17 bases between them. Germline-derived CDR1 and CDR2 are SEHNR and FQNEAQ (reference sequence).

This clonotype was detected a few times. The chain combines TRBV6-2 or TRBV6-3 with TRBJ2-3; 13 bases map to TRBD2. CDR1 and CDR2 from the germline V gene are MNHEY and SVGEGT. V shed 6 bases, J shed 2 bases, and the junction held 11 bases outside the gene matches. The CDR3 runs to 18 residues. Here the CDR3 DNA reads TGTGCCAGCAGCTTACCGGGACTAGCGGGGTGGCTCACAGATACGCAGTATTTT. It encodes CASSLPGLAGWLTDTQYF.

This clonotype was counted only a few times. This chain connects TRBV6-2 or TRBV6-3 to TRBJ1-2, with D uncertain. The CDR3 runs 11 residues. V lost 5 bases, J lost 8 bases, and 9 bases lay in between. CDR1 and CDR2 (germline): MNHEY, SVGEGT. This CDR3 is CASSRTEGYTF. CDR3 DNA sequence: TGTGCCAGCAGTAGGACGGAAGGCTACACCTTC.

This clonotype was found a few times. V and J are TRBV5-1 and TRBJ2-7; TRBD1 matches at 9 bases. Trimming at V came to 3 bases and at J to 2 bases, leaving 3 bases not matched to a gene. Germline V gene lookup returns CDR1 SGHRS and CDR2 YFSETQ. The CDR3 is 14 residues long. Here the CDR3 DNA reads TGCGCCAGCAGCTGGGGACAGGGTACCTACGAGCAGTACTTC. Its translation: CASSWGQGTYEQYF.

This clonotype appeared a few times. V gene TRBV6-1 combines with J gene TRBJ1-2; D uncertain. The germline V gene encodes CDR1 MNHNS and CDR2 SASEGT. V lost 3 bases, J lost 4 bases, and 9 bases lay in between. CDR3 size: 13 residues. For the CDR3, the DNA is TGTGCCAGCAGTGAGAGTAGTTTCTATGGCTACACCTTC. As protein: CASSESSFYGYTF.

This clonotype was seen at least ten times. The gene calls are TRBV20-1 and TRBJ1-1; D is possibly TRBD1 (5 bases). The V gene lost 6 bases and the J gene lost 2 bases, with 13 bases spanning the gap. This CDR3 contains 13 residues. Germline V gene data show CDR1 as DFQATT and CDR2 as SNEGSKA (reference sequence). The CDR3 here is CSAPGTVNTEAFF. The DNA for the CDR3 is TGCAGTGCCCCCGGGACCGTAAACACTGAAGCTTTCTTT.

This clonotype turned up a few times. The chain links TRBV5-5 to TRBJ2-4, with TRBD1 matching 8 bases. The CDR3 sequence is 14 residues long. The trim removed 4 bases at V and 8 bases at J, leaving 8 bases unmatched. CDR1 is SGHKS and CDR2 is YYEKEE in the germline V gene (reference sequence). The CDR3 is CASSPGTGGHIQYF. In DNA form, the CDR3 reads TGTGCCAGCAGCCCAGGGACAGGAGGGCACATTCAGTACTTC. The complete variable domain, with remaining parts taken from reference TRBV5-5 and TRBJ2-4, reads DAGVTQSPTHLIKTRGQQVTLRCSPISGHKSVSWYQQVLGQGPQFIFQYYEKEERGRGNFPDRFSARQFPNYSSELNVNALLLGDSALYLCASSPGTGGHIQYFGAGTRLSVL.

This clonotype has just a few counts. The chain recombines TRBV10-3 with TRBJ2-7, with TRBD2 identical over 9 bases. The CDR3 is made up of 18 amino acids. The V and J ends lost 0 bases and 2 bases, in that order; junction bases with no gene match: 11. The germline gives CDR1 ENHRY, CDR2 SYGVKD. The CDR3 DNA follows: TGTGCCATCAGTGAGTCCCTCGATAGCGGGGGACCTACCTACGAGCAGTACTTC. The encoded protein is CAISESLDSGGPTYEQYF.

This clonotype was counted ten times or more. The CDR3 DNA reads as TGTGCCAGCAGTTACTCGAATGGGCCCCAGCATTTT. It yields the protein CASSYSNGPQHF. The chain employs TRBV6-2 or TRBV6-3 and TRBJ1-5; D ambiguous. This CDR3 spans 12 amino acids. Trimming left V 0 bases short and J 9 bases short, with 6 bases between. CDR1 and CDR2 from the germline V gene are MNHEY and SVGEGT.

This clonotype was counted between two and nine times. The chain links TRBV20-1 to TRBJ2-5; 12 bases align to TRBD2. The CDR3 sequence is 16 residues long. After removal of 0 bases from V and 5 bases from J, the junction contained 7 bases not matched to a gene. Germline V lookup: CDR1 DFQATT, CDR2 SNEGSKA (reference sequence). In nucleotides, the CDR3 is TGCAGTGCTAGAGAGGGCCTAGCGGGGGGGTCCGAGACCCAGTACTTC. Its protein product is CSAREGLAGGSETQYF.

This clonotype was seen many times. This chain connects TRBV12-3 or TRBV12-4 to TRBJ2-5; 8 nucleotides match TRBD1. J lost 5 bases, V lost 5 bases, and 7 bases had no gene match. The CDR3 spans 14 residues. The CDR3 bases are TGTGCCAGCAGTCGGGACAGGTTTTTCGAGACCCAGTACTTC. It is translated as CASSRDRFFETQYF.

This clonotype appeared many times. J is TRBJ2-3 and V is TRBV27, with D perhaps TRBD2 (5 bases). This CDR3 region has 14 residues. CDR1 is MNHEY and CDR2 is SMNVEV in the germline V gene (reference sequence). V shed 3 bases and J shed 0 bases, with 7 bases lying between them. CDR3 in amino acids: CASSFGVSTDTQYF. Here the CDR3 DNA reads TGTGCCAGCAGTTTCGGGGTCAGCACAGATACGCAGTATTTT.

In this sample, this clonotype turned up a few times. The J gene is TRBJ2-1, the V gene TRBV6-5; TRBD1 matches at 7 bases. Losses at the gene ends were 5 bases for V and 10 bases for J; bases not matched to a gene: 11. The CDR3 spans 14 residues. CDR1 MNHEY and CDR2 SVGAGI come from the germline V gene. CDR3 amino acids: CASSRQGSTGEQFF. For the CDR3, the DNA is TGTGCCAGCAGTAGACAGGGATCAACGGGGGAGCAGTTCTTC.

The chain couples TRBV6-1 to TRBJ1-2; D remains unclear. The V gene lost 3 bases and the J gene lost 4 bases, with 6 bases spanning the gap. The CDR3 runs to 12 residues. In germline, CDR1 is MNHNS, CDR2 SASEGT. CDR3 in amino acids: CASSDWTYGYTF. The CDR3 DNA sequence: TGTGCCAGCAGTGATTGGACCTATGGCTACACCTTC.